This T cell receptor beta chain is drawn from a study of blood T cells in healthy people across ages. Study-wide results and caveats: Observed TCR beta diversity per million T cells went down as age went up. This fall followed a roughly linear course with age. No conclusive comparison of naive versus antigen-experienced cells was possible with unsorted PBMCs. Both higher diversity and more naive CD4+ cells marked long-lived donors when set against aged donors.

About this clonotype: Its antigen is currently unknown.

Next came a second PCR, run for about 6 to 12 cycles, which used a sample-barcoded 5' primer along with a J-beta primer mix. Template switching added a 12-random-nucleotide identifier to every cDNA molecule. One entry per CDR3 protein results from TCRdb running MiXCR on the 5' RACE reads. The data contain 1.5 million to 2 million distinct CDR3 sequences, 40% to 55% of them singletons. The CDR3 is 16 residues long. From germline, CDR1 is MNHNY and CDR2 SVGAGI (reference sequence). Trimming cost V 5 bases and J 4 bases, with 17 bases left between them. V and J are TRBV6-6 and TRBJ1-4, with a possible D match to TRBD1 (5 bases). The clonotype originates from a woman between 40 and 50 years old in good health. Sequenced: blood. The CDR3 DNA reads TGTGCCAGCAGTAAATCCCCCCGGGGGATTAATGAAAAACTGTTTTTT. It specifies CASSKSPRGINEKLFF.